What follows describes a single TCR beta chain. What it binds is unknown. The CDR3 consists of 16 residues. Per the germline V gene, CDR1 is SEHNR and CDR2 is FQNEAQ (reference sequence). Unmatched junction bases numbered 2, after V lost 1 base and J lost 2 bases. From the reads, TCRdb called clonotypes with MiXCR, one entry per CDR3 protein. The sample shows 150,000 to 200,000 distinct CDR3 sequences, 28% of them seen only once. This record comes from a study of T cell repertoires in cytomegalovirus infection. Findings of the study overall: CMV-specific TCR beta clonotypes restricted by HLA-C dominated the ex vivo response.

This rearrangement joins TRBV7-9 to TRBJ2-6; 7 bases map to TRBD2. This TCR was sampled from a human donor in good health (CMV status not recorded). Some clones in this sample may be carry-over from other donors' samples. The sequenced sample was PBMCs. CDR3 DNA sequence: TGTGCCAGCAGCTTAGGCGCGGGGGCTGGGGCCAACGTCCTGACTTTC. Its translation: CASSLGAGAGANVLTF.